The 13 T cell receptor beta chains given below trace back to one sample, sequenced in a study of molecular identifiers for immune sequencing clone quantification. TCRdb redid the calling of the PCR reads with MiXCR, one entry per CDR3 protein. The sample has about 640,000 distinct CDR3 sequences, nearly 20% seen once; the top ten hold 0.75% to 0.95%. Sequencing was carried out using naive CD8+ T cells from blood, with Jurkat cell RNA spiked in. Regarding subset: FACS-sorted CD8+CD4-CCR7+CD45RA+ naive T cells. All receptors derive from a human donor in good health. Some libraries in this study had Jurkat cell RNA spiked in.

Comment on this clonotype: Just one base apart from a much larger clone, this may be a read error. The chain carries TRBV27 and TRBJ1-2; 9 positions agree with TRBD1. Germline CDR1 is MNHEY and CDR2 is SMNVEV (reference sequence). CDR3 length: 14 amino acids. The chain's CDR3 is CASSLDTGGYGYAF. CDR3 coding DNA: TGTGCCAGCAGTTTAGATACAGGGGGCTATGGCTACGCCTTC.

This clonotype was picked up many times. The chain has TRBV7-6 and TRBJ2-7; perhaps TRBD1 as D (8 bases). This CDR3 contains 15 residues. In germline, CDR1 is SGHVS, CDR2 FNYEAQ. The V and J ends lost 6 bases and 4 bases respectively, with 19 bases between them. CDR3 nucleotides: TGTGCCAGCAGTCCGGTCGGACAGGGAGGGTACGAGCAGTACTTC. Translated, it gives CASSPVGQGGYEQYF.

This clonotype was counted at least ten times. The chain is built from TRBV6-2 or TRBV6-3 and TRBJ2-7, with 8 positions matching TRBD2. The V and J ends lost 5 bases and 5 bases, in that order; junction bases with no gene match: 11. The germline CDR1 and CDR2 sequences are MNHEY and SVGEGT. The CDR3 contains 15 residues. DNA for the CDR3: TGTGCCAGCAGTGCCCCCGGACTAGCCGTCGACGAGCAGTACTTC. This sequence encodes CASSAPGLAVDEQYF.

There are many counts of this clonotype. The chain carries TRBV15 and TRBJ2-2; D unclear. Germline CDR1 reads LNHNV; CDR2 reads YYDKDF (reference sequence). This CDR3 has 14 residues. The ends were cut back, 3 bases at V and 3 bases at J, with 8 bases in the middle. Here the CDR3 DNA reads TGTGCCACCAGCAGTGAAGGGTACACCGGGGAGCTGTTTTTT. This translates into CATSSEGYTGELFF. Based on the CDR3 plus reference TRBV15 and TRBJ2-2, the full variable domain is DAMVIQNPRYQVTQFGKPVTLSCSQTLNHNVMYWYQQKSSQAPKLLFHYYDKDFNNEADTPDNFQSRRPNTSFCFLDIRSPGLGDTAMYLCATSSEGYTGELFFGEGSRLTVL.

A note on this clonotype: Its ends do not fully match the called genes, so a read error is possible. The chain combines TRBV27 with TRBJ1-6, with D possibly matching TRBD1 (5 bases). The CDR3 is made up of 14 amino acids. The germline CDR1 and CDR2 sequences are MNHEY and SMNVEV (reference sequence). As DNA, the CDR3 is TGTACCAGCAGCCTGGGGACCTTCCATTCACCCCCCCACTTT. Protein: CTSSLGTFHSPPHF.

Ten or more counts support this clonotype. V is TRBV13 and J is TRBJ2-2; D may match TRBD1 or TRBD2 (5 bases each). V lost 1 base, J lost 5 bases, and 14 bases lay in between. The germline V gene has CDR1 PRHDT and CDR2 FYEKMQ (reference sequence). The CDR3 is made up of 16 amino acids. CDR3 bases: TGTGCCAGCAGCTTAGAATCTCGAGGGGAGACCGGGGAGCTGTTTTTT. Amino acid sequence: CASSLESRGETGELFF.

Comment on this clonotype: Since a much larger clone is just one base distant, this may be a read error. The chain has TRBV9 and TRBJ1-1; 9 positions agree with TRBD1. Germline V gene lookup returns CDR1 SGDLS and CDR2 YYNGEE. The CDR3 runs 14 residues. Trimming at V came to 4 bases and at J to 7 bases, leaving 8 bases not matched to a gene. CDR3 in amino acids: CASSRTGAGSEAFF. As DNA, the CDR3 is TGTGCCAGCAGCAGGACAGGGGCGGGGAGTGAAGCTTTCTTT.

This CDR3 is CASSFIPGSGGEQFF. CDR3 sequence (DNA): TGTGCCAGCAGCTTCATCCCGGGCTCCGGGGGGGAGCAGTTCTTC. The rearrangement links TRBV7-2 to TRBJ2-1, with 7 positions matching TRBD2. CDR3 length: 15 residues. V lost 3 bases and J lost 10; bases outside the gene matches: 12. Looked up from germline, CDR1 is SGHTA and CDR2 is FQGNSA.

Remarks on this clonotype: A much larger clone differs from this one at a single base, so this may be a read error. The V and J genes are TRBV6-5 and TRBJ2-1; 8 nucleotides agree with TRBD1. Germline loops: CDR1 MNHEY, CDR2 SVGAGI. The CDR3 sequence is 17 residues long. With V trimmed by 0 bases and J by 10 bases, 14 bases remained unmatched. CDR3 amino acids: CASSYSPEWQGAYEQFF. The CDR3 coding sequence is TGTGCCAGCAGTTACTCCCCTGAGTGGCAGGGGGCTTACGAGCAGTTCTTC.

With regard to this clonotype: A much bigger clone sits one base away, suggesting this may be a read error. The chain carries TRBV6-1 and TRBJ2-5; D unresolved. The CDR3 contains 14 residues. Between the trimmed V and J ends, which lost 5 bases and 6 bases, there was a span of 16 bases. Germline CDR1 reads MNHNS; CDR2 reads SASEGT. Here the CDR3 reads CASSNGPNGKTQYF. In DNA, the CDR3 is TGTGCCAGCAGTAATGGGCCAAACGGAAAGACCCAGTACTTC.

A note on this clonotype: This sequence may be a read error, since a much larger clone differs from it by one base. The chain combines TRBV5-6 with TRBJ2-3; D unclear. Germline assignment: CDR1 SGHDT and CDR2 YYEEEE. The CDR3 spans 16 residues. This CDR3 is CACSLETPAVTDTQYF. The CDR3 nucleotides are TGTGCCTGCAGCTTGGAAACTCCGGCAGTCACAGATACGCAGTATTTT.

This clonotype has a handful of counts. The rearrangement links TRBV20-1 to TRBJ1-3; D remains ambiguous. Germline V gene sequence: CDR1 DFQATT, CDR2 SNEGSKA (reference sequence). The CDR3 is made up of 13 amino acids. V dropped 5 bases and J dropped 1 base, with 9 bases sitting between them. This chain's CDR3 is CSAGGYSGNTIYF. CDR3 DNA: TGCAGTGCTGGCGGTTATTCTGGAAACACCATATATTTT.

This clonotype was seen repeatedly, ten times or more. This sequence joins TRBV7-9 and TRBJ2-1; D ambiguous. Germline V CDR1 and CDR2: SEHNR, FQNEAQ (reference sequence). The CDR3 has 15 residues. V was shortened by 5 bases and J by 6 bases, with 17 bases between the two germline ends. DNA for the CDR3: TGTGCCAGCAGCGCCACCTCATACTCTAGCAATGAGCAGTTCTTC. Its protein product is CASSATSYSSNEQFF.